The clone carrying this T cell receptor beta chain occurred many times. The antigen is undetermined. The data belong to a study of T cells in Graves' hyperthyroidism and ophthalmopathy. V lost 5 bases, J lost 10 bases, and 15 bases lay in between. Germline V gives CDR1 KGHSH, CDR2 LQKENI. The CDR3 runs 13 residues. Study-wide results and limits: From stable hyperthyroidism, ophthalmopathy was separated by a 13 V-J model. The model made its ophthalmopathy prediction, and onset followed a median around six months later.

Using RNA transcripts as the source, TCR beta CDR3 regions were amplified. Researchers ran a first-round RT-PCR on the TCR CDR3 using the HTBI primer set. TCRdb reprocessed the multiplex PCR reads via MiXCR and lists one record per CDR3 protein. The sample consists of approximately 740,000 distinct CDR3 sequences, approximately 15% of them appearing once. The gene calls are TRBV18 and TRBJ2-1, with D maybe TRBD2 (6 bases). This sequence was found in a woman aged 18-35 years with Graves' hyperthyroidism. What was sequenced was blood. CDR3 sequence reads: CASSAWAGYEQFF. CDR3 in DNA: TGTGCCAGCTCAGCGTGGGCGGGGTACGAGCAGTTCTTC.